The T cell receptor (beta chain) described here comes from a study of blood T cell repertoires in COVID-19. Per germline, CDR1 DFQATT and CDR2 SNEGSKA (reference sequence). V was pared by 7 bases and J by 4 bases, with 2 bases of the junction left unmatched. The length of the CDR3 is 11 residues. As handled by the study authors: Counts of nucleated cells, estimated from reference gene primer amplification, were obtained. Assay used: immunoSEQ multiplex PCR; TCRdb lists only in-frame clones, some missing. V and J calls and clone size are those listed in that table; D and trimming were worked out from the DNA. The data contain 150,000 to 170,000 clones, about four fifths of them seen just once; the ten biggest clones take up 25% to 30%.

The sequence came from a woman in her sixties with acute or convalescent COVID-19. Sequenced: peripheral blood. The J gene is TRBJ2-3, the V gene TRBV20-1, with 7 bases that match TRBD1. CDR3 sequence: CSGDSSDTQYF. In nucleotides, the CDR3 is TGCAGTGGGGACAGTTCAGATACGCAGTATTTT.